This TCR beta chain originates from a study of blood T cell repertoires in COVID-19. Sequenced by immunoSEQ multiplex PCR; TCRdb stores in-frame clones only, minus some. Of roughly 280,000 clones in the sample, around nine tenths were seen once. This clone has a single count. Germline CDR1 and CDR2: SGHKS and YYEKEE (reference sequence). The CDR3 is made up of 16 amino acids. V lost 1 base and J lost 1; bases outside the gene matches: 5. The clonotype was recovered from a woman in her sixties or seventies with COVID-19, enrolled during active disease. Material for sequencing was peripheral blood. This chain joins TRBV5-5 and TRBJ1-1, with 9 positions matching TRBD1. Here the CDR3 DNA reads TGTGCCAGCAGCTTGTCCGCGGGACAGGGGAACACTGAAGCTTTCTTT. As protein: CASSLSAGQGNTEAFF.